Presented here are 18 T cell receptor beta chains from one specimen sequenced in a study of cytomegalovirus exposure and HLA in healthy donors. The PCR ran on 60 Vbeta and 13 Jbeta primers. The repertoire was sequenced with immunoSEQ multiplex PCR; TCRdb's copy has only in-frame clones and lacks some. Among fewer than 250,000 clones listed, approximately 78% were seen once. Sequencing input: PBMCs. The receptors come from a man aged 30 to 39 in good health and CMV-seronegative.

This chain uses TRBV6-5 with TRBJ2-7, with TRBD1 identical over 8 bases. This CDR3 has 15 residues. After removal of 0 bases from V and 2 bases from J, the junction contained 3 bases not matched to a gene. Germline loops: CDR1 MNHEY, CDR2 SVGAGI. CDR3 sequence: CASSYSAGGPYEQYF. CDR3 in DNA: TGTGCCAGCAGTTACTCGGCAGGGGGCCCCTACGAGCAGTACTTC.

This chain links TRBV9 with TRBJ2-1; 9 bases are shared with TRBD2. The CDR3 extends over 16 amino acids. V gave up 0 bases and J gave up 7 bases; unmatched junction bases: 8. Germline V lookup: CDR1 SGDLS, CDR2 YYNGEE. CDR3 DNA: TGTGCCAGCAGCGTAGTGGCGGGGGGGCCATTGAATGAGCAGTTCTTC. This translates into CASSVVAGGPLNEQFF.

The chain is built from TRBV13 and TRBJ1-4; 9 bases agree with TRBD1. The CDR3 totals 16 residues. Per the germline V gene, CDR1 is PRHDT and CDR2 is FYEKMQ (reference sequence). Unmatched junction bases numbered 7, after V lost 1 base and J lost 7 bases. CDR3 loop: CASSLARDRVREKLFF. CDR3 in DNA: TGTGCCAGCAGCTTAGCCCGGGACAGGGTGCGTGAAAAACTGTTTTTT.

This clone appeared once. The chain has TRBV6-1 and TRBJ1-3; D perhaps matches TRBD1 (6 bases). The J call may be wrong; the DNA end is better matched by TRBJ2-2. This CDR3 has 17 amino acids. Per the germline V gene, CDR1 is MNHNS and CDR2 is SASEGT. CDR3 protein: CASSEQVPGVNTGELFF. CDR3 nucleotides: TGTGCCAGCAGTGAACAAGTCCCAGGGGTGAACACCGGGGAGCTGTTTTTT.

The chain uses TRBV18 and TRBJ1-2; TRBD1 is a possible D gene (6 bases). The CDR3 consists of 15 residues. Germline V CDR1 and CDR2: KGHSH, LQKENI. V was cut by 3 bases and J by 8 bases, with 19 bases left in between. As DNA, the CDR3 is TGTGCCAGCTCACCGGTCATAGGGCAGGGGAGCGGCTACACCTTC. Protein product: CASSPVIGQGSGYTF.

CDR3 DNA: TGTGCCAGCAGCTTAGGAGGGTCGGGAGGCTACACCTTC. Amino acid sequence: CASSLGGSGGYTF. The gene calls are TRBV7-8 and TRBJ1-2, with D unresolved. CDR1 is SGHVS and CDR2 is FQNEAQ in the germline V gene. V was pared by 1 base and J by 8 bases, with 11 bases between. CDR3 length: 13 amino acids.

The gene calls are TRBV11-2 and TRBJ2-5, with 10 positions matching TRBD1. CDR1 SGHAT and CDR2 FQNNGV come from the germline V gene. There are 15 residues in the CDR3. J lost 5 bases, V lost 1 base, and 4 bases had no gene match. CDR3 sequence: CASSLGQGAGETQYF. DNA of the CDR3: TGTGCCAGCAGCTTAGGACAGGGGGCAGGGGAGACCCAGTACTTC.

The rearrangement uses TRBV19 and TRBJ2-1; TRBD2 might be the D (7 bases). Per germline, CDR1 LNHDA and CDR2 SQIVND (reference sequence). The CDR3 spans 17 residues. With 4 bases removed from V and 3 bases from J, the gap between germline ends came to 19 bases. The chain's CDR3 is CASSTWGGTGNYNEQFF. The CDR3 coding sequence is TGTGCCAGTAGTACTTGGGGGGGAACAGGGAACTACAATGAGCAGTTCTTC.

This chain links TRBV19 with TRBJ1-5; 8 bases fit TRBD1. V lost 7 bases to trimming and J lost 1 base; unmatched junction nucleotides: 6. Germline V gene sequence: CDR1 LNHDA, CDR2 SQIVND (reference sequence). The CDR3 sequence is 15 residues long. CDR3 sequence (DNA): TGTGCCAGTACTAGGGACAGGTCGAGCAATCAGCCCCAGCATTTT. Translated, it gives CASTRDRSSNQPQHF.

The CDR3 is CASAAGETQYF. The CDR3 coding sequence is TGTGCCAGCGCAGCGGGGGAGACCCAGTACTTC. V is TRBV18 and J is TRBJ2-5, with 7 bases identical to TRBD2. The junction had 2 bases not matched to a gene; V was cut back by 8 bases and J by 5 bases. CDR3 length: 11 residues. CDR1 KGHSH and CDR2 LQKENI come from the germline V gene.

J is TRBJ2-3 and V is TRBV19; D remains unclear. The CDR3 contains 15 residues. V lost 2 bases, J lost 2 bases, and 11 bases lay in between. Germline CDR1 is LNHDA and CDR2 is SQIVND (reference sequence). In DNA form, the CDR3 reads TGTGCCAGTAGTATACCCAACAGACACACAGATACGCAGTATTTT. Amino acids: CASSIPNRHTDTQYF.

This chain connects TRBV7-8 to TRBJ2-1; D is possibly TRBD1 (5 bases). The germline V and J ends were trimmed by 0 bases and 3 bases, with 12 bases remaining between them. The germline V gene has CDR1 SGHVS and CDR2 FQNEAQ. The CDR3 runs to 16 residues. The CDR3 sequence is CASSLAGASSYNEQFF. CDR3 in DNA: TGTGCCAGCAGCTTAGCTGGGGCCTCGAGCTACAATGAGCAGTTCTTC.

V is TRBV11-3 and J is TRBJ2-3, with TRBD2 matching over 7 bases. Germline assignment: CDR1 SGHNT and CDR2 YENEEA. V dropped 1 base and J dropped 2; count of bases not matched to a gene: 3. This CDR3 region has 15 residues. CDR3 protein: CASSLGLANTDTQYF. CDR3 nucleotide sequence: TGTGCCAGCAGCTTAGGACTAGCTAACACAGATACGCAGTATTTT. The full variable domain, with the rest looked up from reference TRBV11-3 and TRBJ2-3, is EAGVVQSPRYKIIEKKQPVAFWCNPISGHNTLYWYLQNLGQGPELLIRYENEEAVDDSQLPKDRFSAERLKGVDSTLKIQPAELGDSAVYLCASSLGLANTDTQYFGPGTRLTVL.

This clone was detected a few times. J is TRBJ2-5 and V is TRBV5-5, with D possibly matching TRBD2 (5 bases). The V end lost 0 bases, the J end lost 5 bases, and 11 bases lay between the germline ends. The germline gives CDR1 SGHKS, CDR2 YYEKEE (reference sequence). This CDR3 spans 14 amino acids. The CDR3, as DNA: TGTGCCAGCAGCTTGGAAGGAGGCCGGGAGACCCAGTACTTC. Translating gives CASSLEGGRETQYF.

This sequence joins TRBV29-1 and TRBJ2-2, with D possibly TRBD1 on 6 matching bases. The CDR3 loop spans 13 amino acids. Germline values: CDR1 SQVTM, CDR2 ANQGSEA. The V gene lost 6 bases and the J gene lost 4 bases, with 12 bases spanning the gap. The CDR3 DNA reads TGCAGCGTGACAAGGGGGAGCACCGGGGAGCTGTTTTTT. This encodes CSVTRGSTGELFF.

The rearrangement joins TRBV5-4 to TRBJ2-7; 7 positions match TRBD1. CDR3 length: 13 amino acids. CDR1 is SGHNT, CDR2 YYREEE, per germline (reference sequence). J gave up 5 bases and V 3 bases, and 5 bases lay outside the gene matches. The DNA of the CDR3 is TGTGCCAGCAGCTCTACAGGGGACCACGAGCAGTACTTC. This encodes CASSSTGDHEQYF.

Notes on this clone: Other nucleotide sequences in the sample specify the same CDR3. V usage is TRBV6-1 and J usage is TRBJ2-7; 7 bases are a match to TRBD2. CDR3 length: 12 amino acids. Trimming removed 2 bases from V and 6 bases from J; junction bases left unmatched: 1. The germline gives CDR1 MNHNS, CDR2 SASEGT. The CDR3 coding sequence is TGTGCCAGCAGTGAAACGGGGGGCGAGCAGTACTTC. Encoded protein: CASSETGGEQYF.

V usage is TRBV6-6 and J usage is TRBJ1-2; the D is unclear. V lost 6 bases to trimming and J lost 6 bases, with 11 bases between them. This CDR3 spans 12 amino acids. The V gene's germline CDR1 is MNHNY and CDR2 SVGAGI (reference sequence). The CDR3 DNA follows: TGTGCCAGCAGGATGTTTGAGGATGGCTACACCTTC. Translation: CASRMFEDGYTF.